This TCR beta chain was sequenced in a study of cytomegalovirus exposure and HLA in healthy donors. This clone was observed many times. The data were produced by immunoSEQ multiplex PCR, yet TCRdb's version contains in-frame clones alone and is incomplete. This table holds 110,000 to 150,000 clones, around nine tenths found once. Trimming cost V 5 bases and J 4 bases; bases outside gene matches: 6. Germline values: CDR1 SEHNR, CDR2 FQNEAQ (reference sequence). CDR3 length: 14 amino acids. Sequenced: PBMCs. This TCR derives from a woman aged 18-35 years in good health and CMV-seropositive. The chain couples TRBV7-9 to TRBJ1-2; TRBD1 aligns across 8 bases. The CDR3, as DNA: TGTGCCAGCAGCATACAGGGGGGGATCTATGGCTACACCTTC. It encodes CASSIQGGIYGYTF.